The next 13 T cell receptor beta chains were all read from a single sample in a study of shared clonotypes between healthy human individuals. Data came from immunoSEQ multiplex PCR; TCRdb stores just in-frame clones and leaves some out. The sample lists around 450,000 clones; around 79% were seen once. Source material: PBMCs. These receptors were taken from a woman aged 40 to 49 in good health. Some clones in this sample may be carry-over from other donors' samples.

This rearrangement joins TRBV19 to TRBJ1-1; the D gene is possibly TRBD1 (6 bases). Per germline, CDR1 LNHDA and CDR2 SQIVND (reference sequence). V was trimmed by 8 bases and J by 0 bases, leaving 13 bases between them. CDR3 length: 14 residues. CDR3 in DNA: TGTGCCAGTTATCACAGGGTCATGAACACTGAAGCTTTCTTT. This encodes CASYHRVMNTEAFF.

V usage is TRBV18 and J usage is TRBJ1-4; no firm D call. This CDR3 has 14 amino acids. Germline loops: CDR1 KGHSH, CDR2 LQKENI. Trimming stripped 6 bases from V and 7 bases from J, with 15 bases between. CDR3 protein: CASSASGQGEKLFF. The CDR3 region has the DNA TGTGCCAGCTCGGCGTCTGGCCAAGGTGAAAAACTGTTTTTT.

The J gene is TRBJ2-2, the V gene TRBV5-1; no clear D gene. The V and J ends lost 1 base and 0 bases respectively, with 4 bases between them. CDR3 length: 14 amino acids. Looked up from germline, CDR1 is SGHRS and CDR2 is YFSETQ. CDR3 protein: CASSLSPNTGELFF. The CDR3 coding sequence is TGCGCCAGCAGCTTGTCGCCGAACACCGGGGAGCTGTTTTTT.

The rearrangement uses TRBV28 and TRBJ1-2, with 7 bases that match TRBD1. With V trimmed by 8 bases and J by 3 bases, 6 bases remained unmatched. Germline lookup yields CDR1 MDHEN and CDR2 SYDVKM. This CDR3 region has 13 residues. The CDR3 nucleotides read TGTGCCAGCGAGACAGGGTCCTACTATGGCTACACCTTC. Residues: CASETGSYYGYTF.

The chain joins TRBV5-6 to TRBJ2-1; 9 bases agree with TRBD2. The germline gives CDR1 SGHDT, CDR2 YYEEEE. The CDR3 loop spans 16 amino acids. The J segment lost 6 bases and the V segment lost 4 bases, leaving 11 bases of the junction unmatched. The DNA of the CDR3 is TGTGCCAGCAGCCGAGGTTGGCGGGAGGGGGGCAATGAGCAGTTCTTC. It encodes CASSRGWREGGNEQFF.

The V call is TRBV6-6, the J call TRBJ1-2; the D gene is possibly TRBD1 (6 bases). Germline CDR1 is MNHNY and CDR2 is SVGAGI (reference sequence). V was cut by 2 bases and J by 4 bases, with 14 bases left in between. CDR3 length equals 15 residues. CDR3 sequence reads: CASSYGGEQGYGYTF. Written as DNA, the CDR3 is TGTGCCAGCAGTTACGGGGGGGAACAGGGCTATGGCTACACCTTC.

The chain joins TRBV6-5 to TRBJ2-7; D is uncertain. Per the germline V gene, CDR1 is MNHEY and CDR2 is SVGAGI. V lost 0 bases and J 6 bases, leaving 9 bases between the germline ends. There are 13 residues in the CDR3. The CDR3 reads CASSYSPNGEQYF. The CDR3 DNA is TGTGCCAGCAGTTACTCCCCCAACGGCGAGCAGTACTTC.

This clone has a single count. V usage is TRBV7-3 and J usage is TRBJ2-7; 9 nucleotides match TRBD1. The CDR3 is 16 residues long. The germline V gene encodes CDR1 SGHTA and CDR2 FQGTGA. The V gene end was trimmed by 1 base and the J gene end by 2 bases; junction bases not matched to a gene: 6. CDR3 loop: CASSLSPGTGPYEQYF. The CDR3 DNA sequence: TGTGCCAGCAGCTTAAGCCCCGGGACAGGGCCCTACGAGCAGTACTTC.

In nucleotides, the CDR3 is TGTGCCAGCAGCCAAGATTTCAGACTACCATTCTACGAGCAGTACTTC. Translated, it gives CASSQDFRLPFYEQYF. V usage is TRBV14 and J usage is TRBJ2-7; D possibly corresponds to TRBD2 (5 bases). Trimming took 0 bases from V and 3 from J, leaving 15 bases between them. Per the germline V gene, CDR1 is SGHDN and CDR2 is FVKESK. This CDR3 contains 16 residues.

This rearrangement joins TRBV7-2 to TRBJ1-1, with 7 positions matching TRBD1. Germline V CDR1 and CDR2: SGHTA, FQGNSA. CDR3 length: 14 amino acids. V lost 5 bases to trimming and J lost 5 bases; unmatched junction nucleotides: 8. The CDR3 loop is CASSPETGRTEAFF. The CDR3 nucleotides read TGTGCCAGCAGCCCCGAGACAGGGAGGACTGAAGCTTTCTTT.

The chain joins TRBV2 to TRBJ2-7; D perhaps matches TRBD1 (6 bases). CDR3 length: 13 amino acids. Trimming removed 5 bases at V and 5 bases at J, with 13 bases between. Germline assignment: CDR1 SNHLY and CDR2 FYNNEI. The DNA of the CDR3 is TGTGCCAGCAGTCGGAGCAGGGGTGACGAGCAGTACTTC. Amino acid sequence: CASSRSRGDEQYF.

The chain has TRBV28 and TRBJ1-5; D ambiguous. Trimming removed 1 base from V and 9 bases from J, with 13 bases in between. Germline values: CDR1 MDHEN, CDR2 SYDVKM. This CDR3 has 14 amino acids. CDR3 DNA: TGTGCCAGCAGTTTATTCGCCAACCCGGGGCCCCAGCATTTT. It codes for CASSLFANPGPQHF.

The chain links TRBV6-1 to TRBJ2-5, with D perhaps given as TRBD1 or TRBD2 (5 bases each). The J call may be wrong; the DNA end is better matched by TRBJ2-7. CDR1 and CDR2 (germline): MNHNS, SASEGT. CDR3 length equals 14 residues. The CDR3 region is CASSEWDGIYEQYF. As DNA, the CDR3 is TGTGCCAGCAGTGAATGGGACGGGATTTACGAGCAGTACTTC.